This T cell receptor (beta chain) appears in the sequencing data of a study of T cells after yellow fever vaccination. General study findings and limits: Faster peaking, at day 5 versus 15, marked a secondary response that was weaker.

The CDR3 contains 15 residues. The germline gives CDR1 LGHNA, CDR2 YSLEER. Trimming took 1 base from V and 5 from J, leaving 14 bases between them. This clonotype was counted many times. What it binds is unknown. Each CDR3 protein is one row after TCRdb ran MiXCR on the 5' RACE reads. Of about 350,000 distinct CDR3 sequences in the sample, 8.1% were seen once. The chain joins TRBV4-3 to TRBJ2-5, with D tentatively TRBD2 (5 bases). Here the sequenced sample was PBMCs, taken approximately 40 days after the first yellow fever vaccination. The sequence derives from a man younger than 35 who received the YFV17D yellow fever vaccine. CDR3 amino acids: CASSQGTVSGETQYF. The CDR3, as DNA: TGCGCCAGCAGCCAAGGGACGGTGTCGGGGGAGACCCAGTACTTC.